One and the same sample provided the 27 T cell receptor beta chains below, sequenced in a study of cytomegalovirus exposure and HLA in healthy donors (dated 2017 in TCRdb). The method behind the library was the immunoSEQ multiplex PCR assay. TCRdb re-hosts the immuneACCESS table, in-frame sequences only. Its copies lack some clones; in the studies checked, an unresolved V gene accounts for under half of them, and the cause for the rest is not known. This sample gives about 360,000 clones in total; about nine tenths of them show up just once. The ten most abundant clones make up roughly 0.82% of the sample. The sequenced sample consisted of PBMCs. These receptors originate from a young woman in good health and CMV-seronegative.

The gene calls are TRBV7-2 and TRBJ2-7; TRBD1 matches at 8 bases. The CDR3 consists of 15 residues. CDR1 is SGHTA, CDR2 FQGNSA, per germline. J was trimmed by 2 bases and V by 4 bases; bases with no gene match: 7. The CDR3 coding sequence is TGTGCCAGCAGCTCTGGGACAGGCCTAACCTACGAGCAGTACTTC. This encodes CASSSGTGLTYEQYF. Based on the CDR3 plus reference TRBV7-2 and TRBJ2-7, the full variable domain is GAGVSQSPSNKVTEKGKDVELRCDPISGHTALYWYRQSLGQGLEFLIYFQGNSAPDKSGLPSDRFSAERTGGSVSTLTIQRTQQEDSAVYLCASSSGTGLTYEQYFGPGTRLTVT.

V is TRBV6-5 and J is TRBJ1-5; 11 bases are shared with TRBD1. After removal of 6 bases from V and 5 bases from J, the junction contained 3 bases not matched to a gene. The CDR3 sequence is 14 residues long. Germline V gene sequence: CDR1 MNHEY, CDR2 SVGAGI. The CDR3 sequence is CASRPGQGDQPQHF. As DNA, the CDR3 is TGTGCCAGCAGACCGGGACAGGGGGATCAGCCCCAGCATTTT.

The rearrangement links TRBV29-1 to TRBJ2-5, with 9 positions matching TRBD1. Looked up from germline, CDR1 is SQVTM and CDR2 is ANQGSEA. Trimming took 3 bases from V and 2 from J; bases not matched to a gene: 7. The CDR3 runs 15 residues. The CDR3, as DNA: TGCAGCGTTGAGGGGGACAGGGAGTTGCAAGAGACCCAGTACTTC. Translated, it gives CSVEGDRELQETQYF.

This clone was detected a few times. This sequence joins TRBV2 and TRBJ1-2; D gene uncertain. The length of the CDR3 is 12 residues. CDR1 is SNHLY and CDR2 is FYNNEI in the germline V gene. The V end was cut by 6 bases, the J end by 8 bases, with 13 bases between. This CDR3 is CASRSEGEGYTF. CDR3 bases: TGTGCCAGCAGATCGGAGGGAGAAGGCTACACCTTC. Combining the CDR3 with reference TRBV2 and TRBJ1-2 gives the whole variable domain EPEVTQTPSHQVTQMGQEVILRCVPISNHLYFYWYRQILGQKVEFLVSFYNNEISEKSEIFDDQFSVERPDGSNFTLKIRSTKLEDSAMYFCASRSEGEGYTFGSGTRLTVV.

The CDR3: CASIPWGGGGNQPQHF. CDR3 nucleotide sequence: TGTGCCAGTATCCCGTGGGGAGGGGGTGGCAATCAGCCCCAGCATTTT. V and J are TRBV19 and TRBJ1-5; D possibly corresponds to TRBD1 (6 bases). The V end lost 7 bases, the J end lost 2 bases, and 18 bases lay between the germline ends. The germline CDR1 and CDR2 sequences are LNHDA and SQIVND (reference sequence). CDR3 length: 16 amino acids.

V gene TRBV5-1 combines with J gene TRBJ2-1; 8 bases agree with TRBD1. CDR3 length equals 15 residues. After removal of 1 base from V and 4 bases from J, the junction contained 4 bases not matched to a gene. Germline CDR1 is SGHRS and CDR2 is YFSETQ. CDR3 sequence: CASSLSGTGYNEQFF. The DNA of the CDR3 is TGCGCCAGCAGCTTGTCCGGGACAGGATACAATGAGCAGTTCTTC. The variable domain in full, with the rest retrieved from reference TRBV5-1 and TRBJ2-1, is KAGVTQTPRYLIKTRGQQVTLSCSPISGHRSVSWYQQTPGQGLQFLFEYFSETQRNKGNFPGRFSGRQFSNSRSEMNVSTLELGDSALYLCASSLSGTGYNEQFFGPGTRLTVL.

The chain recombines TRBV5-5 with TRBJ2-1; 12 bases match TRBD2. The V gene end was trimmed by 0 bases and the J gene end by 6 bases; junction bases not matched to a gene: 7. CDR3 length equals 17 residues. Germline CDR1 SGHKS, CDR2 YYEKEE (reference sequence). For the CDR3, the DNA is TGTGCCAGCAGCTTGGTTGCTAGCGGGGGGGCCTTCAATGAGCAGTTCTTC. Protein product: CASSLVASGGAFNEQFF.

The V gene is TRBV19, the J gene TRBJ1-6, with D tentatively TRBD1 (6 bases). CDR1 is LNHDA, CDR2 SQIVND, per germline (reference sequence). The V end lost 7 bases, the J end lost 3 bases, and 13 bases lay between the germline ends. The CDR3 sequence is 15 residues long. CDR3 in amino acids: CASTPGQYYNSPLHF. DNA for the CDR3: TGTGCCAGTACTCCGGGACAATACTATAATTCACCCCTCCACTTT.

With respect to this clone: This same CDR3 is encoded by further DNA sequences in the sample. J is TRBJ2-3 and V is TRBV27; TRBD2 matches 7 bases. Germline V gene sequence: CDR1 MNHEY, CDR2 SMNVEV (reference sequence). Trimming cost V 2 bases and J 1 base; bases outside gene matches: 0. CDR3 length equals 14 residues. This CDR3 reads CASSLGRGTDTQYF. CDR3 coding DNA: TGTGCCAGCAGTTTAGGGAGGGGCACAGATACGCAGTATTTT.

The chain joins TRBV9 to TRBJ2-7; 9 nucleotides agree with TRBD1. Germline trimming cut 4 bases from V and 1 base from J; bases unmatched to any gene: 6. CDR1 and CDR2 (germline): SGDLS, YYNGEE. This CDR3 comprises 15 residues. Here the CDR3 DNA reads TGTGCCAGCAGCCTGGGACAGGGTCTTTCCTACGAGCAGTACTTC. Residues: CASSLGQGLSYEQYF.

The CDR3 bases are TGTGCCAGCAGCCACACTGCGGGAGTCTCCTACAATGAGCAGTTCTTC. Translating it yields CASSHTAGVSYNEQFF. This rearrangement joins TRBV7-9 to TRBJ2-1, with TRBD2 matching 7 bases. V lost 5 bases, J lost 0 bases, and 7 bases stayed unmatched. The CDR3 spans 16 residues. Germline V gene sequence: CDR1 SEHNR, CDR2 FQNEAQ (reference sequence).

V and J are TRBV28 and TRBJ2-7; 8 bases fit TRBD1. The CDR3 totals 15 residues. V was clipped by 3 bases and J by 5 bases; unmatched bases: 9. Germline V gives CDR1 MDHEN, CDR2 SYDVKM. The CDR3 DNA is TGTGCCAGCAGTTTTTCGCGACAGGGGATCAACGAGCAGTACTTC. This codes for CASSFSRQGINEQYF.

This rearrangement joins TRBV2 to TRBJ2-1, with 7 bases matching TRBD1. Germline CDR1 and CDR2: SNHLY and FYNNEI. The CDR3 has 13 residues. J lost 6 bases, V lost 8 bases, and 7 bases had no gene match. CDR3 sequence (DNA): TGTGCCAGCGTAGAACAGGGGAGCAATGAGCAGTTCTTC. As protein: CASVEQGSNEQFF.

The chain links TRBV5-1 to TRBJ2-5; 9 positions match TRBD2. V was clipped by 3 bases and J by 7 bases; unmatched bases: 13. CDR1 and CDR2 (germline): SGHRS, YFSETQ. The CDR3 is 16 residues long. The CDR3 sequence is CASSSGTLAGSGTQYF. The CDR3 bases are TGCGCCAGCAGCTCGGGTACTCTAGCGGGGTCGGGGACCCAGTACTTC.

CDR3 in amino acids: CASSRGGSDTQYF. In nucleotides, the CDR3 is TGTGCCAGCAGCCGCGGGGGGTCAGATACGCAGTATTTT. The chain joins TRBV7-3 to TRBJ2-3; 8 bases line up with TRBD2. Germline V gene lookup returns CDR1 SGHTA and CDR2 FQGTGA. V dropped 5 bases and J dropped 4; count of bases not matched to a gene: 2. The CDR3 is 13 amino acids. The variable domain in full, completed from reference TRBV7-3 and TRBJ2-3, reads GAGVSQTPSNKVTEKGKYVELRCDPISGHTALYWYRQSLGQGPEFLIYFQGTGAADDSGLPNDRFFAVRPEGSVSTLKIQRTERGDSAVYLCASSRGGSDTQYFGPGTRLTVL.

In this sample, this clone turned up once. V gene TRBV28 combines with J gene TRBJ2-3; 7 bases are shared with TRBD1. Germline V lookup: CDR1 MDHEN, CDR2 SYDVKM. The ends lost 4 bases at V and 4 bases at J; junction bases unmatched: 14. The CDR3 runs 17 residues. This chain's CDR3 is CASSSVLDRERADTQYF. The CDR3 bases are TGTGCCAGCAGTTCCGTACTCGACAGGGAGCGAGCAGATACGCAGTATTTT.

The chain has TRBV15 and TRBJ2-6; weak D call: TRBD2 (5 bases). V was trimmed by 0 bases and J by 0 bases, leaving 6 bases between them. The CDR3 loop spans 16 amino acids. CDR1 LNHNV and CDR2 YYDKDF come from the germline V gene (reference sequence). The CDR3 DNA reads as TGTGCCACCAGCAGAGAGGGAGTCTCTGGGGCCAACGTCCTGACTTTC. Translating gives CATSREGVSGANVLTF. Supplemented by reference TRBV15 and TRBJ2-6, the full variable domain reads DAMVIQNPRYQVTQFGKPVTLSCSQTLNHNVMYWYQQKSSQAPKLLFHYYDKDFNNEADTPDNFQSRRPNTSFCFLDIRSPGLGDTAMYLCATSREGVSGANVLTFGAGSRLTVL.

This clone occurred a few times. This chain links TRBV27 with TRBJ2-7, with 8 bases aligning to TRBD2. CDR3 length: 14 amino acids. The germline V gene has CDR1 MNHEY and CDR2 SMNVEV (reference sequence). After removal of 4 bases from V and 6 bases from J, the junction contained 8 bases not matched to a gene. CDR3: CASSYSAGASEQYF. CDR3 in DNA: TGTGCCAGCAGTTATTCAGCGGGAGCTAGCGAGCAGTACTTC.

The V gene is TRBV7-3, the J gene TRBJ2-1, with no clear D. CDR1 is SGHTA, CDR2 FQGTGA, per germline. V was clipped by 5 bases and J by 2 bases, with 10 bases between them. CDR3 length equals 14 residues. In nucleotides, the CDR3 is TGTGCCAGCAGCCCTCAGGCCGCCTACAATGAGCAGTTCTTC. Protein: CASSPQAAYNEQFF.

This clone was seen just once. The J gene is TRBJ2-3, the V gene TRBV4-1; TRBD2 aligns across 14 bases. The CDR3 spans 18 residues. Germline V gene data show CDR1 as MGHRA and CDR2 as YSYEKL. V trimming: 4 bases; J trimming: 1 base; junction bases outside the gene matches: 7. Here the CDR3 reads CASSRRLAGGLGTDTQYF. DNA for the CDR3: TGCGCCAGCAGCCGCCGACTAGCGGGGGGGCTGGGCACAGATACGCAGTATTTT.

This chain uses TRBV5-1 with TRBJ2-3; 8 positions match TRBD2. The junction had 4 bases not matched to a gene; V was cut back by 0 bases and J by 1 base. CDR3 length: 16 amino acids. Per germline, CDR1 SGHRS and CDR2 YFSETQ. The CDR3 DNA is TGCGCCAGCAGCTTGGCCGGAGCGGGGGGCACAGATACGCAGTATTTT. The encoded protein is CASSLAGAGGTDTQYF.

V and J are TRBV27 and TRBJ2-4; maybe TRBD1 (5 bases). V lost 8 bases to trimming and J lost 0 bases, with 5 bases between them. From germline, CDR1 is MNHEY and CDR2 SMNVEV (reference sequence). The CDR3 consists of 12 residues. CDR3: CASGQAKNIQYF. The CDR3 DNA follows: TGTGCCAGCGGACAAGCCAAAAACATTCAGTACTTC.

This sequence joins TRBV5-1 and TRBJ2-5; TRBD2 aligns across 7 bases. V gave up 2 bases and J gave up 0 bases; unmatched junction bases: 10. Germline CDR1 and CDR2: SGHRS and YFSETQ. The CDR3 consists of 17 residues. CDR3 DNA: TGCGCCAGCAGCTTAGGCTACCGGGGGGTATACCAAGAGACCCAGTACTTC. Translation: CASSLGYRGVYQETQYF.

V is TRBV5-1 and J is TRBJ2-7, with 10 bases fitting TRBD2. From germline, CDR1 is SGHRS and CDR2 YFSETQ. CDR3 length: 16 residues. V lost 0 bases to trimming and J lost 3 bases; unmatched junction nucleotides: 6. The chain's CDR3 is CASSLAAGGPYYEQYF. The DNA for the CDR3 is TGCGCCAGCAGCTTGGCAGCGGGAGGGCCCTACTACGAGCAGTACTTC. Combining the CDR3 with reference TRBV5-1 and TRBJ2-7 gives the whole variable domain KAGVTQTPRYLIKTRGQQVTLSCSPISGHRSVSWYQQTPGQGLQFLFEYFSETQRNKGNFPGRFSGRQFSNSRSEMNVSTLELGDSALYLCASSLAAGGPYYEQYFGPGTRLTVT.

The chain links TRBV4-2 to TRBJ2-2; 8 nucleotides line up with TRBD1. V trimming: 4 bases; J trimming: 5 bases; junction bases outside the gene matches: 9. The CDR3 length is 16 residues. The germline CDR1 and CDR2 sequences are LGHNA and YNFKEQ. Here the CDR3 DNA reads TGTGCCAGCAGCCCTCCAGAGACAGGGGAGACCGGGGAGCTGTTTTTT. Translation gives CASSPPETGETGELFF.

The rearrangement joins TRBV5-1 to TRBJ2-2, with 11 bases lining up with TRBD1. V shed 4 bases, J shed 4 bases, and the junction held 3 bases outside the gene matches. Germline loops: CDR1 SGHRS, CDR2 YFSETQ. CDR3 length: 15 residues. The CDR3 sequence is CASSVDRGPTGELFF. CDR3 bases: TGCGCCAGCAGCGTGGACAGGGGGCCCACCGGGGAGCTGTTTTTT.

V is TRBV27 and J is TRBJ1-5; weak D call: TRBD1 (6 bases). The length of the CDR3 is 15 residues. V was cut by 6 bases and J by 1 base, with 13 bases left in between. The germline CDR1 and CDR2 sequences are MNHEY and SMNVEV (reference sequence). CDR3 sequence reads: CASSVFQGSNQPQHF. In DNA form, the CDR3 reads TGTGCCAGCAGCGTATTTCAGGGGAGCAATCAGCCCCAGCATTTT.